These 32 T cell receptor beta chains share one sample of origin, sequenced in a study of blood T cell repertoires in COVID-19. Assay used: immunoSEQ multiplex PCR; TCRdb lists only in-frame clones, some missing. The table lists fewer than 250,000 clones, about 88% of them singletons. The sequencing input was peripheral blood. Receptors originate from a woman aged 55-70 years with acute or convalescent COVID-19.

The chain recombines TRBV30 with TRBJ2-5, with 12 bases identical to TRBD2. V dropped 3 bases and J dropped 5; count of bases not matched to a gene: 13. The CDR3 consists of 17 residues. CDR1 and CDR2 (germline): GTSNPN, SVGIG (reference sequence). Written as DNA, the CDR3 is TGTGCCTGGAGCGGAAGACTAGCGGGAGCCTGGGGGGAGACCCAGTACTTC. Translated, it gives CAWSGRLAGAWGETQYF. Full variable domain (outside the CDR3, taken from reference TRBV30 and TRBJ2-5): SQTIHQWPATLVQPVGSPLSLECTVEGTSNPNLYWYRQAAGRGLQLLFYSVGIGQISSEVPQNLSASRPQDRQFILSSKKLLLSDSGFYLCAWSGRLAGAWGETQYFGPGTRLLVL.

The V call is TRBV2, the J call TRBJ2-7; D may be TRBD1 (6 bases). V was pared by 7 bases and J by 4 bases, with 17 bases between. There are 14 residues in the CDR3. Looked up from germline, CDR1 is SNHLY and CDR2 is FYNNEI. CDR3: CASKQGFSTYEQYF. Written as DNA, the CDR3 is TGTGCCAGCAAACAGGGATTCAGTACGTACGAGCAGTACTTC.

The chain uses TRBV11-2 and TRBJ1-2; D is ambiguous. The CDR3 is 12 residues long. V lost 5 bases and J 2 bases, leaving 6 bases between the germline ends. Germline V gives CDR1 SGHAT, CDR2 FQNNGV. The DNA for the CDR3 is TGTGCCAGCAGCCGGCGGAACTATGGCTACACCTTC. Translated: CASSRRNYGYTF.

The chain couples TRBV19 to TRBJ1-1, with D possibly being TRBD1 (5 bases). CDR1 and CDR2 from the germline V gene are LNHDA and SQIVND (reference sequence). The CDR3 length is 14 residues. With 1 base removed from V and 1 base from J, the gap between germline ends came to 7 bases. Here the CDR3 reads CASSIGQPNTEAFF. DNA for the CDR3: TGTGCCAGTAGTATAGGACAGCCGAACACTGAAGCTTTCTTT.

The J gene is TRBJ2-1, the V gene TRBV5-4; 8 bases line up with TRBD2. The V gene's germline CDR1 is SGHNT and CDR2 YYREEE (reference sequence). This CDR3 is built from 15 residues. J was trimmed by 10 bases and V by 0 bases; bases with no gene match: 9. In DNA form, the CDR3 reads TGTGCCAGCAGCTTGGGTCGGGGGGGCCAAGGGGAGCAGTTCTTC. It yields the protein CASSLGRGGQGEQFF.

The rearrangement joins TRBV2 to TRBJ2-7, with D possibly being TRBD2 (6 bases). Between the trimmed V and J ends, which lost 2 bases and 1 base, there was a span of 12 bases. The CDR3 totals 15 residues. The germline CDR1 and CDR2 sequences are SNHLY and FYNNEI. For the CDR3, the DNA is TGTGCCAGCAGTGAAACTCTAGCGAGGTCCTACGAGCAGTACTTC. Translated: CASSETLARSYEQYF.

The genes are TRBV15 and TRBJ2-7, with 8 bases that match TRBD2. Trimming at V came to 4 bases and at J to 4 bases, leaving 6 bases not matched to a gene. This CDR3 is built from 14 residues. The germline V gene has CDR1 LNHNV and CDR2 YYDKDF (reference sequence). The CDR3 protein is CATSTLAGKYEQYF. CDR3 sequence (DNA): TGTGCCACCAGCACTTTAGCGGGAAAGTACGAGCAGTACTTC.

The chain uses TRBV6-2 or TRBV6-3 and TRBJ2-5, with 8 bases identical to TRBD2. CDR1 and CDR2 from the germline V gene are MNHEY and SVGEGT. The CDR3 spans 14 residues. Trimming removed 5 bases from V and 3 bases from J; junction bases left unmatched: 5. CDR3 sequence (DNA): TGTGCCAGCAGTACCGGGACTAGAAAAGAGACCCAGTACTTC. Residues: CASSTGTRKETQYF.

The gene calls are TRBV19 and TRBJ1-6, with D perhaps matching TRBD1 (6 bases). Germline loops: CDR1 LNHDA, CDR2 SQIVND (reference sequence). Trimming removed 3 bases at V and 7 bases at J, with 10 bases between. The CDR3 length is 14 residues. CDR3 in DNA: TGTGCCAGTAGTATGAGGGGGACGAATTCACCCCTCCACTTT. This sequence encodes CASSMRGTNSPLHF.

The rearrangement links TRBV9 to TRBJ1-2; D may be TRBD1 (6 bases). The CDR3 spans 15 residues. V lost 2 bases and J lost 1, with 12 bases in between. In germline, CDR1 is SGDLS, CDR2 YYNGEE. As DNA, the CDR3 is TGTGCCAGCAGCGTGGGACAAGCCCATAACTATGGCTACACCTTC. Translated: CASSVGQAHNYGYTF.

V usage is TRBV5-6 and J usage is TRBJ2-2; D unclear. Germline CDR1 is SGHDT and CDR2 is YYEEEE. CDR3 length: 14 residues. V lost 0 bases and J lost 3, with 6 bases in between. Here the CDR3 DNA reads TGTGCCAGCAGCTTGGCCGGTGACACCGGGGAGCTGTTTTTT. Translating gives CASSLAGDTGELFF.

This clone is a singleton in its sample. The chain uses TRBV24-1 and TRBJ2-2, with 8 bases matching TRBD2. This CDR3 is built from 17 residues. V trimming: 7 bases; J trimming: 1 base; junction bases outside the gene matches: 10. The germline V gene has CDR1 KGHDR and CDR2 SFDVKD. CDR3 in amino acids: CATRAGVAGMNTGELFF. The CDR3 region has the DNA TGTGCCACCAGGGCTGGGGTAGCGGGGATGAACACCGGGGAGCTGTTTTTT.

The rearrangement joins TRBV19 to TRBJ2-2; 9 nucleotides agree with TRBD1. This CDR3 is 14 amino acids long. Germline values: CDR1 LNHDA, CDR2 SQIVND (reference sequence). V lost 9 bases to trimming and J lost 0 bases; unmatched junction nucleotides: 2. CDR3 DNA: TGTGCCAGCTACAGGGGGCCGAACACCGGGGAGCTGTTTTTT. This sequence encodes CASYRGPNTGELFF. The complete variable domain, with remaining parts taken from reference TRBV19 and TRBJ2-2, reads DGGITQSPKYLFRKEGQNVTLSCEQNLNHDAMYWYRQDPGQGLRLIYYSQIVNDFQKGDIAEGYSVSREKKESFPLTVTSAQKNPTAFYLCASYRGPNTGELFFGEGSRLTVL.

This rearrangement joins TRBV5-1 to TRBJ1-1, with D hard to call. Germline V gene sequence: CDR1 SGHRS, CDR2 YFSETQ. The CDR3 sequence is 14 residues long. The V gene lost 0 bases and the J gene lost 1 base, with 7 bases spanning the gap. CDR3 DNA sequence: TGCGCCAGCAGCTTGGGGCGGTCGAACACTGAAGCTTTCTTT. Translation gives CASSLGRSNTEAFF.

The chain has TRBV10-3 and TRBJ2-2; D is unresolved. The germline CDR1 and CDR2 sequences are ENHRY and SYGVKD. V lost 8 bases, J lost 2 bases, and 12 bases lay in between. The CDR3 loop spans 14 amino acids. CDR3 nucleotides: TGTGCCATCCGCGGCGACCATAACACCGGGGAGCTGTTTTTT. It yields the protein CAIRGDHNTGELFF.

The chain combines TRBV6-5 with TRBJ1-2; D is undetermined. In germline, CDR1 is MNHEY, CDR2 SVGAGI. Trimming removed 6 bases at V and 0 bases at J, with 8 bases between. The CDR3 sequence is 13 residues long. CDR3 protein: CASSPTANYGYTF. The CDR3 DNA reads TGTGCCAGCAGCCCCACAGCTAACTATGGCTACACCTTC.

A single count supports this clone. The chain recombines TRBV7-2 with TRBJ1-2; TRBD1 might be the D (6 bases). This CDR3 contains 12 residues. The germline V gene encodes CDR1 SGHTA and CDR2 FQGNSA. Trimming cost V 5 bases and J 8 bases, with 12 bases left between them. The chain's CDR3 is CASSVYREGYTF. The DNA of the CDR3 is TGTGCCAGCAGCGTATACAGGGAAGGCTACACCTTC.

The chain has TRBV5-1 and TRBJ2-1; 8 nucleotides line up with TRBD1. Germline V CDR1 and CDR2: SGHRS, YFSETQ. With V trimmed by 5 bases and J by 4 bases, 11 bases remained unmatched. The CDR3 extends over 16 amino acids. CDR3 amino acids: CASRGGTGWVYNEQFF. In DNA, the CDR3 is TGCGCCAGCAGAGGTGGGACAGGCTGGGTTTACAATGAGCAGTTCTTC.

A single count supports this clone. The sample contains more than one DNA sequence encoding this CDR3. The chain combines TRBV10-3 with TRBJ1-5; TRBD1 aligns across 8 bases. J gave up 7 bases and V 6 bases, and 5 bases lay outside the gene matches. The CDR3 runs 13 residues. The germline V gene has CDR1 ENHRY and CDR2 SYGVKD. CDR3 coding DNA: TGTGCCATCAGCGCACAGGGGGGCCAGCCCCAGCATTTT. It codes for CAISAQGGQPQHF.

The V gene is TRBV25-1, the J gene TRBJ2-1; 9 bases fit TRBD2. CDR3 length: 15 amino acids. Germline CDR1 reads MGHDK; CDR2 reads SYGVNS. With 4 bases clipped from V and 3 bases from J, the junction kept 4 bases outside the gene matches. This chain's CDR3 is CASSGGLANYNEQFF. DNA for the CDR3: TGTGCCAGCAGTGGAGGACTAGCGAACTACAATGAGCAGTTCTTC.

This clone was recorded only once. In nucleotides, the CDR3 is TGTGCCATCACACAGGGATTTCGGAACACCGGGGAGCTGTTTTTT. Its protein is CAITQGFRNTGELFF. This sequence joins TRBV6-1 and TRBJ2-2; D is possibly TRBD1 (6 bases). This CDR3 region has 15 residues. Trimming cost V 10 bases and J 1 base, with 16 bases left between them. Germline V CDR1 and CDR2: MNHNS, SASEGT.

The chain couples TRBV25-1 to TRBJ1-4; perhaps TRBD1 as D (6 bases). V dropped 0 bases and J dropped 4 bases, with 9 bases sitting between them. CDR3 length equals 15 residues. Germline V lookup: CDR1 MGHDK, CDR2 SYGVNS. In nucleotides, the CDR3 is TGTGCCAGCAGTGAATATGGACAGTTTAATGAAAAACTGTTTTTT. Encoded protein: CASSEYGQFNEKLFF.

The chain couples TRBV7-9 to TRBJ1-5, with 7 nucleotides matching TRBD1. The junction had 4 bases not matched to a gene; V was cut back by 5 bases and J by 3 bases. Germline V lookup: CDR1 SEHNR, CDR2 FQNEAQ (reference sequence). The CDR3 is made up of 14 amino acids. DNA of the CDR3: TGTGCCAGCAGCCAGACAGGGTCCAATCAGCCCCAGCATTTT. Amino acids: CASSQTGSNQPQHF.

The chain has TRBV18 and TRBJ2-7, with D maybe TRBD1 (6 bases). The V and J ends lost 2 bases and 7 bases respectively, with 15 bases between them. The CDR3 has 14 amino acids. The germline V gene has CDR1 KGHSH and CDR2 LQKENI. CDR3 bases: TGTGCCAGCTCACCAGATGGGGGCTCGAGGGAGCAGTACTTC. Its translation is CASSPDGGSREQYF.

V gene TRBV14 combines with J gene TRBJ1-4; D unresolved. V lost 2 bases, J lost 8 bases, and 9 bases lay in between. Germline V CDR1 and CDR2: SGHDN, FVKESK. The CDR3 totals 13 residues. This CDR3 is CASSQIGVEKLFF. The CDR3 DNA follows: TGTGCCAGCAGCCAAATTGGAGTGGAAAAACTGTTTTTT.

The rearrangement joins TRBV19 to TRBJ2-1, with a weak D call TRBD1 (5 bases). Trimming pared 7 bases from V and 7 bases from J, leaving 14 bases between. There are 13 residues in the CDR3. The V gene's germline CDR1 is LNHDA and CDR2 SQIVND (reference sequence). This CDR3 reads CASTMGLVNEQFF. The CDR3 nucleotides read TGTGCCAGTACCATGGGGCTGGTGAATGAGCAGTTCTTC.

This sequence joins TRBV5-8 and TRBJ1-2; TRBD1 matches at 7 bases. This CDR3 region has 16 residues. J gave up 0 bases and V 0 bases, and 5 bases lay outside the gene matches. The germline CDR1 and CDR2 sequences are SGHTS and YDEGEE. DNA for the CDR3: TGTGCCAGCAGCTTGGTCCGGGACAGAGCTAACTATGGCTACACCTTC. This translates into CASSLVRDRANYGYTF.

The chain is built from TRBV19 and TRBJ1-5, with 7 bases aligning to TRBD1. Germline V gives CDR1 LNHDA, CDR2 SQIVND (reference sequence). The V segment lost 9 bases and the J segment 4 bases; nucleotides outside the gene matches: 9. This CDR3 comprises 14 residues. The chain's CDR3 is CASTHGTENQPQHF. In DNA form, the CDR3 reads TGTGCCAGCACTCACGGGACAGAGAATCAGCCCCAGCATTTT.

This chain links TRBV28 with TRBJ2-4; no clear D gene. The CDR3 spans 14 residues. Germline values: CDR1 MDHEN, CDR2 SYDVKM. Between the trimmed V and J ends, which lost 2 bases and 3 bases, there was a span of 8 bases. The CDR3 is CASSLGQVKNIQYF. CDR3 DNA: TGTGCCAGCAGTTTAGGGCAGGTCAAAAACATTCAGTACTTC.

J is TRBJ1-2 and V is TRBV30; D gene unclear. Looked up from germline, CDR1 is GTSNPN and CDR2 is SVGIG (reference sequence). The germline V and J ends were trimmed by 0 bases and 8 bases, with 13 bases remaining between them. The CDR3 is 13 residues long. The CDR3 sequence is CAWSVRGLSGYTF. DNA for the CDR3: TGTGCCTGGAGTGTACGAGGGTTGAGCGGCTACACCTTC.

The chain is built from TRBV11-2 and TRBJ2-6; D is ambiguous. V lost 5 bases and J lost 7, with 9 bases in between. The CDR3 is 13 amino acids. CDR1 and CDR2 (germline): SGHAT, FQNNGV. The CDR3 DNA is TGTGCCAGCAGCCCCCAGTTCGCCAACGTCCTGACTTTC. Its translation: CASSPQFANVLTF.

This chain links TRBV5-1 with TRBJ2-7; tentatively, D is TRBD2 (6 bases). Trimming shortened V by 0 bases and J by 0 bases, and 7 bases separated the two germline ends. CDR3 length: 14 amino acids. Germline V gene lookup returns CDR1 SGHRS and CDR2 YFSETQ. CDR3 DNA sequence: TGCGCCAGCAGCTTGGAGGAGGGCTCCTACGAGCAGTACTTC. It specifies CASSLEEGSYEQYF.